The 16 T cell receptor beta chains below come from one sample, sequenced in a study of T cell responses to AZD1222 COVID-19 vaccine. The method was immunoSEQ multiplex PCR; TCRdb's version includes in-frame clones alone and lacks a portion of them. The profile shows about 110,000 clones, about 88% of them singletons. The sample consisted of peripheral blood, taken on day 0 of AZD1222 vaccination. The receptor set was obtained from an adult in good health.

The rearrangement uses TRBV7-7 and TRBJ2-2, with unresolved D. Trimming took off 1 base at V and 0 bases at J, with 6 bases between the two ends. Germline CDR1 and CDR2: SSHAT and FNYEAQ (reference sequence). The CDR3 is 15 residues long. This chain's CDR3 is CASSLGTANTGELFF. The DNA for the CDR3 is TGTGCCAGCAGCTTAGGCACCGCGAACACCGGGGAGCTGTTTTTT.

J is TRBJ1-1 and V is TRBV10-1, with 9 bases aligning to TRBD1. V gave up 7 bases and J gave up 1 base; unmatched junction bases: 7. The CDR3 is made up of 15 amino acids. In germline, CDR1 is WNHNN, CDR2 SYGVQD (reference sequence). The CDR3 loop is CASTGDRARNTEAFF. The CDR3 DNA reads as TGCGCCAGCACCGGGGACAGGGCGAGGAACACTGAAGCTTTCTTT.

This chain uses TRBV5-1 with TRBJ2-5; D not resolved. The length of the CDR3 is 13 residues. Germline-derived CDR1 and CDR2 are SGHRS and YFSETQ. The V gene lost 1 base and the J gene lost 1 base, with 5 bases spanning the gap. CDR3 loop: CASSLFRQETQYF. Here the CDR3 DNA reads TGCGCCAGCAGCTTGTTCCGCCAAGAGACCCAGTACTTC.

This clone appeared once. The rearrangement links TRBV27 to TRBJ2-7; 10 nucleotides match TRBD1. The V gene end was trimmed by 6 bases and the J gene end by 5 bases; junction bases not matched to a gene: 13. The CDR3 is 16 residues long. Germline V gene lookup returns CDR1 MNHEY and CDR2 SMNVEV (reference sequence). Here the CDR3 DNA reads TGTGCCAGCAGCTCATACCCCGGGACAGGGGCCCACGAGCAGTACTTC. It yields the protein CASSSYPGTGAHEQYF.

This chain joins TRBV3-1 (or the pseudogene TRBV3-2) and TRBJ2-5, with D possibly being TRBD2 (6 bases). CDR1 LGHDT and CDR2 YNNKEL come from the germline V gene (reference sequence). The CDR3 has 13 residues. The ends were cut back, 6 bases at V and 3 bases at J, with 11 bases in the middle. CDR3: CASRRDGEETQYF. CDR3 bases: TGTGCCAGCAGGCGGGACGGAGAAGAGACCCAGTACTTC.

This rearrangement joins TRBV11-2 to TRBJ1-1, with D perhaps TRBD1 (5 bases). Trimming removed 5 bases at V and 1 base at J, with 11 bases between. Germline loops: CDR1 SGHAT, CDR2 FQNNGV. The CDR3 is 14 residues long. CDR3 sequence reads: CASSPWRGNTEAFF. CDR3 nucleotides: TGTGCCAGCAGCCCATGGAGGGGGAACACTGAAGCTTTCTTT.

This chain joins TRBV19 and TRBJ2-7; 10 nucleotides agree with TRBD1. There are 14 residues in the CDR3. The germline gives CDR1 LNHDA, CDR2 SQIVND (reference sequence). J lost 3 bases, V lost 6 bases, and 5 bases had no gene match. DNA for the CDR3: TGTGCCAGTAGGGGACAGGGGATCTTCTACGAGCAGTACTTC. This sequence encodes CASRGQGIFYEQYF.

The chain uses TRBV19 and TRBJ1-5, with D perhaps matching TRBD1 (6 bases). The germline gives CDR1 LNHDA, CDR2 SQIVND (reference sequence). The CDR3 has 12 amino acids. Trimming removed 6 bases from V and 6 bases from J, with 9 bases in between. The CDR3 here is CASREGGQPQHF. CDR3 sequence (DNA): TGTGCCAGTAGGGAGGGGGGTCAGCCCCAGCATTTT.

This clone was counted many times. The genes are TRBV3-1 (or the pseudogene TRBV3-2) and TRBJ2-1, with TRBD2 matching over 14 bases. Losses at the gene ends were 0 bases for V and 7 bases for J; bases not matched to a gene: 5. This CDR3 region has 17 residues. From germline, CDR1 is LGHDT and CDR2 YNNKEL (reference sequence). The CDR3, as DNA: TGTGCCAGCAGCCAAGAAGGTGGGACTAGCGGGAGAAATGAGCAGTTCTTC. It is translated as CASSQEGGTSGRNEQFF.

The chain recombines TRBV3-1 (or the pseudogene TRBV3-2) with TRBJ2-2; tentatively, D is TRBD1 or TRBD2 (6 bases each). The CDR3 totals 14 residues. CDR1 and CDR2 (germline): LGHDT, YNNKEL (reference sequence). Trimming took off 3 bases at V and 6 bases at J, with 11 bases between the two ends. The CDR3 nucleotides are TGTGCCAGCAGCCATCTTGGGGGGCCCGGGGAGCTGTTTTTT. Protein: CASSHLGGPGELFF.

J is TRBJ1-2 and V is TRBV5-1; no definite D call. The CDR3 runs 14 residues. Germline loops: CDR1 SGHRS, CDR2 YFSETQ. Trimming left V 2 bases short and J 5 bases short, with 13 bases between. The DNA of the CDR3 is TGCGCCAGCAGCTTAGGCGGTGGCCCTTATGGCTACACCTTC. It yields the protein CASSLGGGPYGYTF.

The J gene is TRBJ1-6, the V gene TRBV5-1, with 10 bases fitting TRBD1. The length of the CDR3 is 16 residues. Germline V gene sequence: CDR1 SGHRS, CDR2 YFSETQ. V was pared by 2 bases and J by 9 bases, with 8 bases of the junction left unmatched. This CDR3 reads CASSLVDRGISSPLHF. The CDR3 DNA reads as TGCGCCAGCAGCTTAGTGGACAGGGGGATAAGTTCACCCCTCCACTTT. Full variable domain (missing parts from reference TRBV5-1 and TRBJ1-6): KAGVTQTPRYLIKTRGQQVTLSCSPISGHRSVSWYQQTPGQGLQFLFEYFSETQRNKGNFPGRFSGRQFSNSRSEMNVSTLELGDSALYLCASSLVDRGISSPLHFGNGTRLTVT.

The chain is built from TRBV18 and TRBJ2-3; D remains unclear. Trimming shortened V by 2 bases and J by 7 bases, and 7 bases separated the two germline ends. This CDR3 is built from 12 residues. Looked up from germline, CDR1 is KGHSH and CDR2 is LQKENI. This chain's CDR3 is CASSPISYTQYF. Written as DNA, the CDR3 is TGTGCCAGCTCACCAATTTCATATACGCAGTATTTT.

DNA for the CDR3: TGCGCCAGCAGGTACGACACCACCGAGCAGTACTTC. Protein sequence: CASRYDTTEQYF. V gene TRBV5-1 combines with J gene TRBJ2-7, with D unclear. Per germline, CDR1 SGHRS and CDR2 YFSETQ. Trimming took off 5 bases at V and 6 bases at J, with 12 bases between the two ends. There are 12 residues in the CDR3.

V and J are TRBV10-1 and TRBJ2-1; 10 positions match TRBD2. Germline V gene sequence: CDR1 WNHNN, CDR2 SYGVQD (reference sequence). This CDR3 has 14 residues. The trim removed 1 base at V and 13 bases at J, leaving 7 bases unmatched. CDR3 sequence (DNA): TGCGCCAGCAGTGAGTTCTTGTCTAGCGGGAGCCAGTTCTTC. This translates into CASSEFLSSGSQFF.

CDR3 sequence: CSVEDSLGRTGGRYGYTF. The CDR3 bases are TGCAGCGTTGAAGACTCTCTTGGAAGGACAGGGGGAAGGTATGGCTACACCTTC. This sequence joins TRBV29-1 and TRBJ1-2, with 10 bases fitting TRBD1. V lost 0 bases, J lost 5 bases, and 15 bases stayed unmatched. CDR1 and CDR2 from the germline V gene are SQVTM and ANQGSEA. This CDR3 is built from 18 residues.